This TCR beta chain was recorded in a study of blood T cell repertoires in COVID-19. Some clones are missing from TCRdb's copy, which holds only in-frame ones; the method was immunoSEQ multiplex PCR. The sample has roughly 16,000 clones, 70% to 90% seen once; the top ten hold roughly 49%. Germline V lookup: CDR1 SGHDT, CDR2 YYEEEE. The CDR3 sequence is 15 residues long. With V trimmed by 3 bases and J by 8 bases, 10 bases remained unmatched. This clone was picked up a small number of times. The sequence was collected from a human donor in a cohort sampled during active COVID-19. The sample consisted of peripheral blood. The chain joins TRBV5-6 to TRBJ1-5; 8 nucleotides agree with TRBD1. The CDR3: CASSSIDRGEEPQHF. Written as DNA, the CDR3 is TGTGCCAGCAGCTCCATAGACAGGGGAGAGGAGCCCCAGCATTTT.